Below are 13 T cell receptor beta chains sequenced from a single sample in a study of CD8+ T cells in alopecia areata. RNA extraction and reverse transcription yielded cDNA as sequencing template. Assay: immunoSEQ multiplex PCR; the TCRdb copy retains only in-frame clones and omits some. The table records 200,000 to 250,000 clones, about 53% of them present only once. This specimen consisted of CD4+ T cells sorted from blood, obtained at week 0. All receptors come from a human donor with alopecia areata.

This chain connects TRBV6-5 to TRBJ2-2; D gene ambiguous. The germline V and J ends were trimmed by 0 bases and 1 base, with 9 bases remaining between them. Germline CDR1 is MNHEY and CDR2 is SVGAGI. The CDR3 length is 16 residues. The CDR3 DNA is TGTGCCAGCAGTTACTCCCGCTCCATGAACACCGGGGAGCTGTTTTTT. Translating gives CASSYSRSMNTGELFF.

The CDR3 loop is CSVVGTRGTYEQYF. In DNA, the CDR3 is TGCAGCGTTGTAGGGACAAGAGGAACCTACGAGCAGTACTTC. The chain has TRBV29-1 and TRBJ2-7; the D gene is possibly TRBD1 (6 bases). The CDR3 covers 14 residues. Germline CDR1 reads SQVTM; CDR2 reads ANQGSEA. Trimming stripped 4 bases from V and 2 bases from J, with 15 bases between.

V gene TRBV20-1 combines with J gene TRBJ2-7; D gene ambiguous. From germline, CDR1 is DFQATT and CDR2 SNEGSKA (reference sequence). V was clipped by 0 bases and J by 5 bases, with 2 bases between them. The CDR3 is made up of 10 amino acids. The CDR3 loop is CSARDDEQYF. CDR3 DNA: TGCAGTGCTAGAGATGACGAGCAGTACTTC.

The chain links TRBV5-6 to TRBJ2-1, with a possible D match to TRBD2 (6 bases). The CDR3 loop spans 13 amino acids. Germline V lookup: CDR1 SGHDT, CDR2 YYEEEE. The V gene lost 4 bases and the J gene lost 11 bases, with 16 bases spanning the gap. CDR3 DNA: TGTGCCAGCAGCGAAGTTCCGGACTACAAGCAGTTCTTC. Translated, it gives CASSEVPDYKQFF.

This clone has more than one count but fewer than ten. The chain employs TRBV6-6 and TRBJ2-5; TRBD1 agrees at 8 bases. CDR3 length: 16 residues. CDR1 MNHNY and CDR2 SVGAGI come from the germline V gene (reference sequence). V dropped 2 bases and J dropped 1; count of bases not matched to a gene: 6. The CDR3 nucleotides read TGTGCCAGCAGTTACGGTCGACAGGGGCGCCAAGAGACCCAGTACTTC. Amino acid sequence: CASSYGRQGRQETQYF.

The rearrangement uses TRBV4-1 and TRBJ2-7, with a possible D match to TRBD2 (5 bases). CDR3 length equals 14 residues. Trimming cost V 8 bases and J 5 bases, with 19 bases left between them. The germline V gene has CDR1 MGHRA and CDR2 YSYEKL. Here the CDR3 reads CASSVHAGPNEQYF. The CDR3 DNA reads TGCGCCAGCTCTGTGCACGCGGGCCCCAACGAGCAGTACTTC.

V gene TRBV5-1 combines with J gene TRBJ2-1, with D uncertain. V lost 4 bases, J lost 2 bases, and 10 bases lay in between. There are 14 residues in the CDR3. CDR1 is SGHRS, CDR2 YFSETQ, per germline. The CDR3 nucleotides read TGCGCCAGCAGCCCCGGGCACCCCTACAATGAGCAGTTCTTC. It is translated as CASSPGHPYNEQFF.

This rearrangement joins TRBV29-1 to TRBJ1-1; a weak D match, TRBD1 (6 bases). From germline, CDR1 is SQVTM and CDR2 ANQGSEA. The ends were cut back, 7 bases at V and 4 bases at J, with 16 bases in the middle. This CDR3 region has 13 residues. The CDR3 region has the DNA TGCAGCGCGTACAGGGCCCGGGGCACTGAAGCTTTCTTT. Amino acids: CSAYRARGTEAFF.

V usage is TRBV7-2 and J usage is TRBJ1-2; TRBD1 aligns across 11 bases. Germline CDR1 reads SGHTA; CDR2 reads FQGNSA. The CDR3 is 16 residues long. J gave up 7 bases and V 3 bases, and 10 bases lay outside the gene matches. CDR3 residues: CASSFLRTGGAVGYTF. In nucleotides, the CDR3 is TGTGCCAGCAGCTTCCTCCGGACAGGGGGCGCAGTTGGCTACACCTTC.

V and J are TRBV2 and TRBJ2-7; D may be TRBD2 (5 bases). Germline values: CDR1 SNHLY, CDR2 FYNNEI. The V gene lost 9 bases and the J gene lost 4 bases, with 13 bases spanning the gap. The CDR3 is 12 residues long. The CDR3 region is CARGLASYEQYF. The CDR3 DNA reads as TGTGCCAGAGGGCTAGCTTCGTACGAGCAGTACTTC.

In its sample, this clone was seen a few times. The V call is TRBV29-1, the J call TRBJ1-1; D perhaps matches TRBD1 (6 bases). Trimming left V 6 bases short and J 3 bases short, with 14 bases between. Looked up from germline, CDR1 is SQVTM and CDR2 is ANQGSEA. This CDR3 has 13 amino acids. The CDR3 is CSVDRAGDTEAFF. CDR3 coding DNA: TGCAGCGTAGATCGGGCAGGGGACACTGAAGCTTTCTTT.

The chain recombines TRBV11-2 with TRBJ2-1; 8 nucleotides agree with TRBD1. V gave up 5 bases and J gave up 3 bases; unmatched junction bases: 9. The CDR3 is made up of 16 amino acids. Germline V gene data show CDR1 as SGHAT and CDR2 as FQNNGV. The CDR3: CASSHLTGAVYNEQFF. CDR3 nucleotides: TGTGCCAGCAGCCACCTGACAGGGGCGGTCTACAATGAGCAGTTCTTC. Using reference TRBV11-2 and TRBJ2-1 for the parts outside the CDR3, the full variable domain is EAGVAQSPRYKIIEKRQSVAFWCNPISGHATLYWYQQILGQGPKLLIQFQNNGVVDDSQLPKDRFSAERLKGVDSTLKIQPAKLEDSAVYLCASSHLTGAVYNEQFFGPGTRLTVL.

Only a few counts were recorded for this clone. The genes are TRBV4-1 and TRBJ2-1; 10 bases agree with TRBD2. V trimming: 1 base; J trimming: 9 bases; junction bases outside the gene matches: 12. The CDR3 is made up of 17 amino acids. The germline V gene has CDR1 MGHRA and CDR2 YSYEKL. The CDR3 region has the DNA TGCGCCAGCAGCCAAGTAAAGCGGGGGGGCCATAACAGTGAGCAGTTCTTC. Its protein product is CASSQVKRGGHNSEQFF.